The entry that follows covers one T cell receptor (beta chain) sequence. As originally analysed: Quantification of nucleated cells was approximated via reference gene primer amplification. The repertoire was sequenced with immunoSEQ multiplex PCR; TCRdb's copy has only in-frame clones and lacks some. V, J and clone size reflect that table, while D and trimming were determined from the DNA. Of approximately 120,000 clones detected, under 85% appear once; the ten largest clones hold 12%. This sample was taken from a study of blood T cell repertoires in COVID-19. Overall study context: Samples of COVID-19 (acute and convalescent) were obtained from the United States, Italy and Spain. Nucleic acid was either cDNA or gDNA, and it came from T cells, B-cell-depleted T cells, or PBMCs.

Sequenced material: peripheral blood. The origin of this receptor is a man in his 60s with acute or convalescent COVID-19.

CDR3 sequence: CASSEVGVAISPLHF. The CDR3 DNA follows: TGTGCCAGCAGTGAAGTAGGGGTAGCAATCTCACCCCTCCACTTT. V is TRBV6-1 and J is TRBJ1-6, with D maybe TRBD1 (5 bases). The CDR3 sequence is 15 residues long. The germline gives CDR1 MNHNS, CDR2 SASEGT. The V end lost 1 base, the J end lost 10 bases, and 14 bases lay between the germline ends.